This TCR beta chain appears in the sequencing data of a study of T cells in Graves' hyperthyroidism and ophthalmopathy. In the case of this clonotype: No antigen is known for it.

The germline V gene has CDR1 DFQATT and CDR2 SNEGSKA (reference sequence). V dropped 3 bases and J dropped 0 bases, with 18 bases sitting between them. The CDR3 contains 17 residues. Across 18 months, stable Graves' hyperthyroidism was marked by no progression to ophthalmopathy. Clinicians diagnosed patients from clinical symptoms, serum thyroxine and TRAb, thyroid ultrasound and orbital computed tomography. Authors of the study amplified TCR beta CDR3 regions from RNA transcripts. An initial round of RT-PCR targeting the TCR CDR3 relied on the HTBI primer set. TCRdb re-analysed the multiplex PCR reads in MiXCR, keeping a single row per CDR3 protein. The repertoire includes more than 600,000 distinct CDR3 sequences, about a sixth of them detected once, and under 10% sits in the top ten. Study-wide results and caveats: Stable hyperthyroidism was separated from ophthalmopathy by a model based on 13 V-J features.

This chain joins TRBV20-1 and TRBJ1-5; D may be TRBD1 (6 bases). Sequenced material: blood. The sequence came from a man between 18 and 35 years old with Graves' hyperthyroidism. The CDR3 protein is CSARGGGGGYSNQPQHF. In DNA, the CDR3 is TGCAGTGCTAGGGGAGGGGGAGGGGGTTATAGCAATCAGCCCCAGCATTTT.